The present T cell receptor beta chain was sequenced within a study of radiation and T cells in renal cell carcinoma. Data came from immunoSEQ multiplex PCR; TCRdb stores just in-frame clones and leaves some out. The sample holds approximately 22,000 clones; approximately 80% are singletons and the top ten take roughly 40%. Details on this clone: Its antigen is not known.

Indicated time point: baseline pretreatment blood. The treatment: 15 Gy SBRT to primary tumor, nephrectomy 4 weeks later. Serial blood draws occurred at baseline and 2 and 4 weeks post-SBRT. The patient's renal cell carcinoma had clear cell pathology. Regarding the study as a whole: Top tumor clonotypes rose in blood 2 weeks post-radiation, then contracted. No pretreatment tumor biopsies were available for baseline clonotypes.

The receptor's source is a man aged 55 to 69 with renal cell carcinoma. The starting material was blood, obtained from a patient whose treatment included radiotherapy and nephrectomy.

CDR3 sequence (DNA): TGTGCCATCAGTGAGGGGGAGTACCTGGTAACAGATACGCAGTATTTT. Its translation: CAISEGEYLVTDTQYF. The chain uses TRBV10-3 and TRBJ2-3, with a tentative D call TRBD2 (5 bases). The CDR3 sequence is 16 residues long. V lost 2 bases, J lost 3 bases, and 15 bases lay in between. Germline assignment: CDR1 ENHRY and CDR2 SYGVKD.